The 29 T cell receptor beta chains below all came from one sample that was sequenced in a study of CD8 T cells in Susac syndrome. An amount of RNA that ranged from roughly 0.5 to 1 ug was reverse transcribed with random hexamers. TCRdb ran MiXCR on the immunoSEQ multiplex PCR reads and lists one entry per CDR3 protein. There are 53,000 or so distinct CDR3 sequences in the sample; over 85% occur only once, and about 0.55% lies in the top ten. The sequenced material came from CD8+ T cells from PBMCs. These receptors all come from a human donor in good health.

The V gene is TRBV12-3 or TRBV12-4, the J gene TRBJ2-1; TRBD2 is a possible D gene (5 bases). V was cut by 8 bases and J by 2 bases, with 10 bases left in between. The length of the CDR3 is 13 residues. This CDR3 is CASGSSPYNEQFF. In nucleotides, the CDR3 is TGTGCCAGCGGGAGCTCTCCCTACAATGAGCAGTTCTTC.

This clonotype appeared a single time. The V gene is TRBV7-9, the J gene TRBJ1-2, with no clear D. CDR3 size: 9 residues. CDR1 SEHNR and CDR2 FQNEAQ come from the germline V gene (reference sequence). V shed 8 bases and J shed 8 bases, with 6 bases lying between them. CDR3 amino acids: CASSDGYTF. The CDR3 region has the DNA TGTGCCAGCTCTGACGGCTACACCTTC.

The chain has TRBV4-2 and TRBJ2-1; D is ambiguous. V was pared by 2 bases and J by 6 bases, with 8 bases between. The CDR3 sequence is 13 residues long. Germline V gene sequence: CDR1 LGHNA, CDR2 YNFKEQ. In nucleotides, the CDR3 is TGTGCCAGCAGCCAATCACTGAGCAATGAGCAGTTCTTC. This encodes CASSQSLSNEQFF.

The gene calls are TRBV7-8 and TRBJ2-1; no firm D call. CDR1 is SGHVS, CDR2 FQNEAQ, per germline. The CDR3 extends over 12 amino acids. V was pared by 1 base and J by 8 bases, with 6 bases between. CDR3 sequence (DNA): TGTGCCAGCAGCTTAGGAGGTTATGAGCAGTTCTTC. Protein: CASSLGGYEQFF.

J is TRBJ1-3 and V is TRBV7-9, with no clear D. From germline, CDR1 is SEHNR and CDR2 FQNEAQ (reference sequence). The CDR3 extends over 16 amino acids. V lost 0 bases, J lost 4 bases, and 13 bases lay in between. This CDR3 reads CASSLAILGGGNTIYF. The CDR3 nucleotides are TGTGCCAGCAGCTTAGCGATCTTAGGTGGCGGAAACACCATATATTTT.

CDR3 region: CASSLAGERIYNEQFF. CDR3 DNA sequence: TGTGCCAGCAGCTTAGCCGGGGAGAGGATCTACAATGAGCAGTTCTTC. The rearrangement links TRBV13 to TRBJ2-1; perhaps TRBD2 as D (5 bases). This CDR3 is 16 amino acids long. Germline lookup yields CDR1 PRHDT and CDR2 FYEKMQ (reference sequence). Trimming removed 1 base from V and 3 bases from J, with 13 bases in between.

The CDR3 loop is CSVEQLYNEQFF. For the CDR3, the DNA is TGCAGCGTTGAACAGCTCTACAATGAGCAGTTCTTC. The chain links TRBV29-1 to TRBJ2-1; D ambiguous. Trimming pared 2 bases from V and 3 bases from J, leaving 5 bases between. The CDR3 spans 12 residues. Per germline, CDR1 SQVTM and CDR2 ANQGSEA.

The rearrangement links TRBV28 to TRBJ2-7, with D tentatively TRBD2 (6 bases). Trimming removed 1 base at V and 3 bases at J, with 7 bases between. This CDR3 has 13 residues. Per the germline V gene, CDR1 is MDHEN and CDR2 is SYDVKM. The CDR3, as DNA: TGTGCCAGCAGTTTATCGCGGGGCTACGAGCAGTACTTC. The encoded protein is CASSLSRGYEQYF.

The chain joins TRBV28 to TRBJ2-2, with 12 bases fitting TRBD2. After removal of 8 bases from V and 4 bases from J, the junction contained 11 bases not matched to a gene. The germline V gene has CDR1 MDHEN and CDR2 SYDVKM. The CDR3 is 17 residues long. CDR3 loop: CASRGLAGSSSTGELFF. The CDR3 DNA is TGTGCCAGCCGAGGACTAGCGGGAAGTTCGTCCACCGGGGAGCTGTTTTTT.

This chain joins TRBV4-2 and TRBJ2-7; D may be TRBD1 (6 bases). Per germline, CDR1 LGHNA and CDR2 YNFKEQ. The CDR3 is 11 amino acids. Deletions cut 4 bases from V and 7 bases from J, with 8 bases between. The CDR3 sequence: CASSPGQEQYF. The CDR3 coding sequence is TGTGCCAGCAGCCCCGGACAGGAGCAGTACTTC.

This chain connects TRBV4-1 to TRBJ2-2; 12 nucleotides align to TRBD2. The germline CDR1 and CDR2 sequences are MGHRA and YSYEKL. The ends lost 0 bases at V and 5 bases at J; junction bases unmatched: 16. The CDR3 spans 21 residues. The DNA for the CDR3 is TGCGCCAGCAGCCAAGATGGTGTGAGACTAGCGGGAGTCCCGGGGACCGGGGAGCTGTTTTTT. Amino acid sequence: CASSQDGVRLAGVPGTGELFF.

The chain recombines TRBV15 with TRBJ2-1, with D unclear. The germline V and J ends were trimmed by 4 bases and 6 bases, with 13 bases remaining between them. The germline CDR1 and CDR2 sequences are LNHNV and YYDKDF (reference sequence). CDR3 length equals 14 residues. The CDR3 sequence: CATSKEHGVNEQFF. In nucleotides, the CDR3 is TGTGCCACCAGCAAAGAACACGGTGTCAATGAGCAGTTCTTC.

The DNA of the CDR3 is TGTGCCAGCAGTTTTCTCAGTTTGGGCTACGAGCAGTACTTC. This codes for CASSFLSLGYEQYF. The rearrangement joins TRBV28 to TRBJ2-7; D uncertain. The CDR3 has 14 residues. Trimming left V 3 bases short and J 3 bases short, with 12 bases between. The germline gives CDR1 MDHEN, CDR2 SYDVKM.

CDR3 sequence: CASSPRGRDTQYF. Written as DNA, the CDR3 is TGTGCCAGCAGCCCCAGGGGGCGCGATACGCAGTATTTT. The rearrangement joins TRBV5-6 to TRBJ2-3, with 8 bases identical to TRBD1. The V segment lost 4 bases and the J segment 6 bases; nucleotides outside the gene matches: 4. The CDR3 runs to 13 residues. CDR1 and CDR2 (germline): SGHDT, YYEEEE. Drawing the rest from reference TRBV5-6 and TRBJ2-3, the complete variable domain is DAGVTQSPTHLIKTRGQQVTLRCSPKSGHDTVSWYQQALGQGPQFIFQYYEEEERQRGNFPDRFSGHQFPNYSSELNVNALLLGDSALYLCASSPRGRDTQYFGPGTRLTVL.

The chain has TRBV5-1 and TRBJ2-2; D may be TRBD1 (7 bases). Germline CDR1 and CDR2: SGHRS and YFSETQ. This CDR3 is 15 amino acids long. The germline V and J ends were trimmed by 0 bases and 5 bases, with 11 bases remaining between them. The CDR3 DNA reads TGCGCCAGCAGCTTGGCACAGGGGAGGACCGGGGAGCTGTTTTTT. Translated: CASSLAQGRTGELFF.

This rearrangement joins TRBV11-2 to TRBJ2-1, with D perhaps assigned TRBD1 or TRBD2 (5 bases each). The CDR3 runs to 15 residues. With 1 base removed from V and 5 bases from J, the gap between germline ends came to 12 bases. Per the germline V gene, CDR1 is SGHAT and CDR2 is FQNNGV. The CDR3 nucleotides read TGTGCCAGCAGCTTAGGGGGGTTCCTTCACAATGAGCAGTTCTTC. This sequence encodes CASSLGGFLHNEQFF.

This sequence joins TRBV4-1 and TRBJ2-1; D may match TRBD1 or TRBD2 (5 bases each). V lost 1 base, J lost 4 bases, and 17 bases lay in between. The germline V gene encodes CDR1 MGHRA and CDR2 YSYEKL. The CDR3 loop spans 17 amino acids. The CDR3 DNA sequence: TGCGCCAGCAGCCAAGCGGTGCTGGGGGAGTGGTACAATGAGCAGTTCTTC. It is translated as CASSQAVLGEWYNEQFF.

The CDR3 bases are TGCGCCAGCAGCCTCGACGCGGGTCCCGGGGAGCTGTTTTTT. Translation: CASSLDAGPGELFF. The rearrangement uses TRBV5-1 and TRBJ2-2; a possible D gene is TRBD2 (5 bases). The CDR3 has 14 residues. Germline V lookup: CDR1 SGHRS, CDR2 YFSETQ. V was clipped by 4 bases and J by 6 bases, with 13 bases between them.

The V gene is TRBV6-5, the J gene TRBJ2-2; D unresolved. The germline V and J ends were trimmed by 10 bases and 7 bases, with 10 bases remaining between them. Germline CDR1 is MNHEY and CDR2 is SVGAGI. The CDR3 is made up of 11 amino acids. The CDR3: CATAYYGELFF. The DNA for the CDR3 is TGTGCCACCGCCTATTACGGGGAGCTGTTTTTT.

This chain joins TRBV7-6 and TRBJ2-7; 11 bases fit TRBD1. From germline, CDR1 is SGHVS and CDR2 FNYEAQ. This CDR3 comprises 15 residues. Trimming removed 3 bases from V and 2 bases from J; junction bases left unmatched: 3. For the CDR3, the DNA is TGTGCCAGCAGCTTTGGGACAGGGGGTACCTACGAGCAGTACTTC. Translated: CASSFGTGGTYEQYF.

V usage is TRBV4-1 and J usage is TRBJ2-7, with 8 bases aligning to TRBD1. V was clipped by 4 bases and J by 6 bases; unmatched bases: 8. Germline V gives CDR1 MGHRA, CDR2 YSYEKL. The CDR3 is made up of 14 amino acids. CDR3 amino acids: CASSLGQGRGEQYF. The CDR3 bases are TGCGCCAGCAGCCTTGGACAGGGTCGAGGCGAGCAGTACTTC.

This chain joins TRBV13 and TRBJ2-2; the D is unclear. Trimming took 5 bases from V and 6 from J, leaving 13 bases between them. Germline V gene sequence: CDR1 PRHDT, CDR2 FYEKMQ (reference sequence). This CDR3 is 14 amino acids long. The CDR3 region has the DNA TGTGCCAGCAGCCCCGGAGAGGCTGCCGGGGAGCTGTTTTTT. The encoded protein is CASSPGEAAGELFF.

The rearrangement links TRBV27 to TRBJ1-1; no definite D call. Trimming shortened V by 5 bases and J by 0 bases, and 10 bases separated the two germline ends. Germline V lookup: CDR1 MNHEY, CDR2 SMNVEV (reference sequence). This CDR3 has 14 amino acids. The CDR3 region is CASSPGLLNTEAFF. For the CDR3, the DNA is TGTGCCAGCAGTCCCGGACTGTTGAACACTGAAGCTTTCTTT.

The chain carries TRBV20-1 and TRBJ2-1; TRBD2 aligns across 7 bases. The CDR3 totals 15 residues. Germline V gives CDR1 DFQATT, CDR2 SNEGSKA (reference sequence). V shed 0 bases and J 4 bases; nucleotides not matched to a gene: 6. CDR3 in amino acids: CSARDLLADYNEQFF. In nucleotides, the CDR3 is TGCAGTGCTAGAGATTTGCTAGCGGATTACAATGAGCAGTTCTTC.

This chain connects TRBV29-1 to TRBJ2-7, with 10 bases matching TRBD1. Trimming took 6 bases from V and 1 from J; bases not matched to a gene: 3. The CDR3 extends over 13 amino acids. Germline values: CDR1 SQVTM, CDR2 ANQGSEA. As DNA, the CDR3 is TGCAGCGTGGGACAGGGGTGGTCCTACGAGCAGTACTTC. As protein: CSVGQGWSYEQYF.

This chain joins TRBV29-1 and TRBJ2-6; D perhaps matches TRBD2 (5 bases). CDR1 SQVTM and CDR2 ANQGSEA come from the germline V gene. V was cut by 6 bases and J by 0 bases, with 18 bases left in between. This CDR3 has 17 amino acids. The CDR3 nucleotides read TGCAGCGTGCGGACTGTTCCTGCCCACTCTGGGGCCAACGTCCTGACTTTC. This gives the protein CSVRTVPAHSGANVLTF.

In nucleotides, the CDR3 is TGTGCCAGCAGCTTAGAGGGCCTTGGCGGGACTAGCGGTAACTCCTACGAGCAGTACTTC. The encoded protein is CASSLEGLGGTSGNSYEQYF. This chain uses TRBV7-6 with TRBJ2-7; 11 positions agree with TRBD2. The CDR3 loop spans 20 amino acids. With 1 base clipped from V and 0 bases from J, the junction kept 14 bases outside the gene matches. Germline-derived CDR1 and CDR2 are SGHVS and FNYEAQ.

V usage is TRBV7-9 and J usage is TRBJ2-7, with D perhaps matching TRBD2 (5 bases). The V end lost 5 bases, the J end lost 3 bases, and 17 bases lay between the germline ends. The CDR3 runs 15 residues. Germline values: CDR1 SEHNR, CDR2 FQNEAQ (reference sequence). The CDR3 is CASSLRRPGVYEQYF. For the CDR3, the DNA is TGTGCCAGCAGCCTCCGGAGGCCAGGCGTCTACGAGCAGTACTTC.

The chain combines TRBV7-9 with TRBJ2-2, with D hard to call. CDR3 length: 12 amino acids. V was clipped by 4 bases and J by 6 bases, with 6 bases between them. The germline gives CDR1 SEHNR, CDR2 FQNEAQ (reference sequence). DNA for the CDR3: TGTGCCAGCAGCTCTGTGGCCGGGGAGCTGTTTTTT. Translating gives CASSSVAGELFF. Looking up the rest from reference TRBV7-9 and TRBJ2-2 gives the full variable domain: DTGVSQNPRHKITKRGQNVTFRCDPISEHNRLYWYRQTLGQGPEFLTYFQNEAQLEKSRLLSDRFSAERPKGSFSTLEIQRTEQGDSAMYLCASSSVAGELFFGEGSRLTVL.